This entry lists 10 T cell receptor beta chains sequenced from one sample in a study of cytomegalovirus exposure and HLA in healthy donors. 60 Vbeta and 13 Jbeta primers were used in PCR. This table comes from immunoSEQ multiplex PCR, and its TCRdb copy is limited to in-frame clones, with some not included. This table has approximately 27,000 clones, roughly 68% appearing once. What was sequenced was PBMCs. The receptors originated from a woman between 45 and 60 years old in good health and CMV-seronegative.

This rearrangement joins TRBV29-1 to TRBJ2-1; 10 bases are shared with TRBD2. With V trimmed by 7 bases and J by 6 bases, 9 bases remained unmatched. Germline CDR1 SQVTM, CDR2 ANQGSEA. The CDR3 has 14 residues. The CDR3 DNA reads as TGCAGCGGCGCTAGCGGGAGCTACGTCAATGAGCAGTTCTTC. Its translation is CSGASGSYVNEQFF.

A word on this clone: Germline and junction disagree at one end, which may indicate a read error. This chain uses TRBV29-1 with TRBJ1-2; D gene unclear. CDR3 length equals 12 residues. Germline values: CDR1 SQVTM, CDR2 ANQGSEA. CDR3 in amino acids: CSVAAESYGCTF. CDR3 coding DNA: TGCAGCGTTGCGGCGGAGAGCTATGGCTGCACCTTC.

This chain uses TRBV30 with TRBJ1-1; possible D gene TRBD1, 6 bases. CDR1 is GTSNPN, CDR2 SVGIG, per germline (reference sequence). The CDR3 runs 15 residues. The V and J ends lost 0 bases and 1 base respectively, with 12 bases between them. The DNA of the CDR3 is TGTGCCTGGAGTGTACAGGGTAGGCAGAACACTGAAGCTTTCTTT. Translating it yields CAWSVQGRQNTEAFF.

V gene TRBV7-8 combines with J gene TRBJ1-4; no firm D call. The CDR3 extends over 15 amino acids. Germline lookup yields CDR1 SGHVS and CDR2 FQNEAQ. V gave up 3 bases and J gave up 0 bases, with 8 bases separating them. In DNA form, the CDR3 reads TGTGCCAGCAGCTTCACCTCAGCAACTAATGAAAAACTGTTTTTT. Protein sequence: CASSFTSATNEKLFF.

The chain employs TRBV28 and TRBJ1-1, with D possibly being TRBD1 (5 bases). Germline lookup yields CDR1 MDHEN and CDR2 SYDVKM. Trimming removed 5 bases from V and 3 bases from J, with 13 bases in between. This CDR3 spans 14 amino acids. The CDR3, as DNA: TGTGCCAGCAGTCTTGACCGGGGGGACACTGAAGCTTTCTTT. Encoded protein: CASSLDRGDTEAFF.

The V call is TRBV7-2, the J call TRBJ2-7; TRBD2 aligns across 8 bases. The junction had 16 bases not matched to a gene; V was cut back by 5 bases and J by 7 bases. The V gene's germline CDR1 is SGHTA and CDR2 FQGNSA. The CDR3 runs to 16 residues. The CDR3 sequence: CASSLNPGLGPGEQYF. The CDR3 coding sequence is TGTGCCAGCAGCCTTAACCCGGGACTAGGGCCTGGAGAGCAGTACTTC.

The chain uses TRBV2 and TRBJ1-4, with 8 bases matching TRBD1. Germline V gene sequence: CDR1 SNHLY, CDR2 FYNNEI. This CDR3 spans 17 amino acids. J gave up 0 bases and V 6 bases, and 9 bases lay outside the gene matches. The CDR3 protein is CASRDGQGGATNEKLFF. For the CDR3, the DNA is TGTGCCAGCAGAGACGGACAGGGCGGGGCAACTAATGAAAAACTGTTTTTT. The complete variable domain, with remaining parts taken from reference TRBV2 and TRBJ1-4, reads EPEVTQTPSHQVTQMGQEVILRCVPISNHLYFYWYRQILGQKVEFLVSFYNNEISEKSEIFDDQFSVERPDGSNFTLKIRSTKLEDSAMYFCASRDGQGGATNEKLFFGSGTQLSVL.

CDR3 in amino acids: CSVEDTGALNEKLFF. DNA for the CDR3: TGCAGCGTTGAAGATACAGGAGCCCTTAATGAAAAACTGTTTTTT. The chain combines TRBV29-1 with TRBJ1-4; possibly TRBD1 for D (5 bases). Germline lookup yields CDR1 SQVTM and CDR2 ANQGSEA. This CDR3 region has 15 residues. The ends were cut back, 0 bases at V and 4 bases at J, with 12 bases in the middle.

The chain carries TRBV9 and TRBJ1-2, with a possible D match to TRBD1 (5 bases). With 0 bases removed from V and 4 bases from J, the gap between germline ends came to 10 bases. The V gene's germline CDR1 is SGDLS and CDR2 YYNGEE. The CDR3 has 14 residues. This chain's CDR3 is CASSVAGDFYGYTF. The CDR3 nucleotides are TGTGCCAGCAGCGTAGCTGGGGACTTCTATGGCTACACCTTC.

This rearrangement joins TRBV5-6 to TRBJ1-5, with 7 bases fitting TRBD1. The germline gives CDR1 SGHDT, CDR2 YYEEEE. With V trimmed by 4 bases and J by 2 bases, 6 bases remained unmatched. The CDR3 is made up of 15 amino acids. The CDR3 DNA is TGTGCCAGCAGCAGTCGGGGGACAGGCAATCAGCCCCAGCATTTT. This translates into CASSSRGTGNQPQHF.